One sample yielded the 26 T cell receptor beta chains listed below, sequenced in a study of CD8+ T cells in alopecia areata. As to treatment: oral pan-JAK inhibitor, 5-10 mg twice daily. RNA, once extracted, was reverse transcribed into cDNA for use as the sequencing template. Libraries were prepared by immunoSEQ multiplex PCR; TCRdb keeps only in-frame clonotypes and omits some of them. The sample lists 130,000 to 150,000 clones; roughly 82% were seen once. The sequencing used CD8+ T cells sorted from blood, collected at week 4, from a patient treated with tofacitinib. The receptors originated from a human donor with alopecia areata.

CDR3 DNA sequence: TGCAGCGTATCCGGGACAGGCACAGATACGCAGTATTTT. Translated, it gives CSVSGTGTDTQYF. The chain is built from TRBV29-1 and TRBJ2-3, with TRBD1 identical over 7 bases. The germline V gene has CDR1 SQVTM and CDR2 ANQGSEA. CDR3 length equals 13 residues. The V gene end was trimmed by 6 bases and the J gene end by 1 base; junction bases not matched to a gene: 4.

This chain links TRBV4-3 with TRBJ2-7; tentatively, D is TRBD1 (6 bases). Germline CDR1 is LGHNA and CDR2 is YSLEER. V was clipped by 2 bases and J by 7 bases, with 18 bases between them. The CDR3 loop spans 15 amino acids. The CDR3 DNA sequence: TGCGCCAGCAGCCAATGGGCGGCAGGGGACGGGGAGCAGTACTTC. It specifies CASSQWAAGDGEQYF.

CDR3 region: CASSQVGRAAFF. The CDR3 DNA reads as TGCGCCAGCAGCCAAGTGGGTAGGGCTGCTTTCTTT. This chain links TRBV4-3 with TRBJ1-1, with D uncertain. The V end was cut by 1 base, the J end by 11 bases, with 11 bases between. This CDR3 is built from 12 residues. Germline V gives CDR1 LGHNA, CDR2 YSLEER.

The chain links TRBV20-1 to TRBJ2-5; D gene ambiguous. V lost 0 bases to trimming and J lost 14 bases, with 13 bases between them. Germline V gene data show CDR1 as DFQATT and CDR2 as SNEGSKA (reference sequence). The CDR3 spans 11 residues. CDR3 sequence: CSARDGIPAYF. CDR3 in DNA: TGCAGTGCTAGAGATGGGATCCCTGCTTACTTC.

A few counts support this clone. The chain carries TRBV19 and TRBJ2-7; TRBD1 matches at 9 bases. CDR3 length: 13 amino acids. Germline V CDR1 and CDR2: LNHDA, SQIVND (reference sequence). After removal of 5 bases from V and 4 bases from J, the junction contained 3 bases not matched to a gene. The CDR3 region has the DNA TGTGCCAGTAGTCTGGGACAGGGATACGAGCAGTACTTC. Translating gives CASSLGQGYEQYF.

Concerning this clone: Other DNA sequences within the sample encode an identical CDR3. The chain employs TRBV5-4 and TRBJ2-7, with D possibly matching TRBD1 (6 bases). V dropped 4 bases and J dropped 3 bases, with 20 bases sitting between them. This CDR3 contains 16 residues. CDR1 and CDR2 (germline): SGHNT, YYREEE (reference sequence). In nucleotides, the CDR3 is TGTGCCAGCAGCCTGACCGGAACAGGGAAACACTACGAGCAGTACTTC. It translates to CASSLTGTGKHYEQYF.

The chain is built from TRBV5-1 and TRBJ2-5, with TRBD1 matching 7 bases. The V segment lost 4 bases and the J segment 5 bases; nucleotides outside the gene matches: 11. The germline gives CDR1 SGHRS, CDR2 YFSETQ. The CDR3 contains 15 residues. CDR3 DNA: TGCGCCAGCAGCCGAGACACGGGCAGGGGGGAGACCCAGTACTTC. Its translation is CASSRDTGRGETQYF.

The chain has TRBV29-1 and TRBJ2-7, with D possibly being TRBD1 (6 bases). Trimming pared 6 bases from V and 0 bases from J, leaving 15 bases between. Germline CDR1 reads SQVTM; CDR2 reads ANQGSEA. The CDR3 has 14 residues. In nucleotides, the CDR3 is TGCAGCGTCCGAACCGGACAGAGCTCCTACGAGCAGTACTTC. It codes for CSVRTGQSSYEQYF.

This clone was seen once. The chain carries TRBV5-4 and TRBJ2-7; D gene uncertain. Per the germline V gene, CDR1 is SGHNT and CDR2 is YYREEE (reference sequence). CDR3 length: 12 amino acids. Trimming removed 1 base at V and 3 bases at J, with 5 bases between. This chain's CDR3 is CASSLKDYEQYF. The DNA of the CDR3 is TGTGCCAGCAGCTTGAAGGACTACGAGCAGTACTTC.

V usage is TRBV6-5 and J usage is TRBJ2-5; D perhaps matches TRBD2 (6 bases). The CDR3 totals 13 residues. Per the germline V gene, CDR1 is MNHEY and CDR2 is SVGAGI. The germline V and J ends were trimmed by 6 bases and 7 bases, with 15 bases remaining between them. The chain's CDR3 is CASSPGTLGTQYF. The DNA of the CDR3 is TGTGCCAGCAGCCCCGGGACTCTCGGGACCCAGTACTTC.

In this sample, this clone turned up once. V gene TRBV6-5 combines with J gene TRBJ2-7; no definite D call. The V end was cut by 2 bases, the J end by 5 bases, with 10 bases between. CDR3 length: 13 residues. Germline V gives CDR1 MNHEY, CDR2 SVGAGI. In DNA form, the CDR3 reads TGTGCCAGCAGTTACCGCAGCTCGAACGAGCAGTACTTC. It translates to CASSYRSSNEQYF.

The chain joins TRBV30 to TRBJ2-3; 8 bases are shared with TRBD1. This CDR3 is built from 15 residues. With 2 bases clipped from V and 2 bases from J, the junction kept 6 bases outside the gene matches. In germline, CDR1 is GTSNPN, CDR2 SVGIG (reference sequence). The DNA of the CDR3 is TGTGCCTGGAGTTTCGACAGGGGAATCACAGATACGCAGTATTTT. This sequence encodes CAWSFDRGITDTQYF.

The chain employs TRBV27 and TRBJ1-2; maybe TRBD1 (5 bases). The V end was cut by 3 bases, the J end by 4 bases, with 21 bases between. Germline-derived CDR1 and CDR2 are MNHEY and SMNVEV (reference sequence). This CDR3 region has 17 residues. CDR3 in amino acids: CASSFSFNQGIGYGYTF. CDR3 in DNA: TGTGCCAGCAGTTTCAGTTTCAATCAGGGCATCGGCTATGGCTACACCTTC.

The CDR3 is CASSIWTSGGPNEQFF. Here the CDR3 DNA reads TGTGCCAGCAGCATCTGGACTAGCGGGGGTCCCAATGAGCAGTTCTTC. The rearrangement joins TRBV11-2 to TRBJ2-1; 13 bases are a match to TRBD2. The CDR3 contains 16 residues. Germline CDR1 is SGHAT and CDR2 is FQNNGV. After removal of 5 bases from V and 6 bases from J, the junction contained 7 bases not matched to a gene.

The gene calls are TRBV4-1 and TRBJ1-6; tentatively, D is TRBD1 (5 bases). The V end lost 3 bases, the J end lost 6 bases, and 15 bases lay between the germline ends. Germline V gene lookup returns CDR1 MGHRA and CDR2 YSYEKL. The CDR3 consists of 16 residues. CDR3 DNA sequence: TGCGCCAGCAGCCAGGCGGAGGGGCAGAGTAATTCACCCCTCCACTTT. Residues: CASSQAEGQSNSPLHF.

The genes are TRBV5-1 and TRBJ2-7, with D maybe TRBD2 (5 bases). Trimming stripped 3 bases from V and 2 bases from J, with 18 bases between. The CDR3 runs 16 residues. CDR1 and CDR2 from the germline V gene are SGHRS and YFSETQ. CDR3 in amino acids: CASSSKDFPKPYEQYF. CDR3 bases: TGCGCCAGCAGCTCGAAGGACTTTCCAAAACCCTACGAGCAGTACTTC.

This clone turned up a few times. The sample holds other DNA sequences that translate to the same CDR3. The chain uses TRBV27 and TRBJ2-3; 9 nucleotides agree with TRBD2. CDR1 and CDR2 from the germline V gene are MNHEY and SMNVEV (reference sequence). The CDR3 sequence is 16 residues long. Unmatched junction bases numbered 2, after V lost 0 bases and J lost 1 base. As DNA, the CDR3 is TGTGCCAGCAGTTTATCGCCTAGCGGGGGCACAGATACGCAGTATTTT. Its protein product is CASSLSPSGGTDTQYF.

As DNA, the CDR3 is TGCGCCAGCAGCTTGGTGCTGACAGGGGGCACAGATACGCAGTATTTT. Translating it yields CASSLVLTGGTDTQYF. The chain links TRBV5-1 to TRBJ2-3, with 8 nucleotides matching TRBD1. V was clipped by 0 bases and J by 1 base; unmatched bases: 4. The CDR3 runs 16 residues. Germline V lookup: CDR1 SGHRS, CDR2 YFSETQ. The full variable domain, with the rest looked up from reference TRBV5-1 and TRBJ2-3, is KAGVTQTPRYLIKTRGQQVTLSCSPISGHRSVSWYQQTPGQGLQFLFEYFSETQRNKGNFPGRFSGRQFSNSRSEMNVSTLELGDSALYLCASSLVLTGGTDTQYFGPGTRLTVL.

The rearrangement uses TRBV5-1 and TRBJ2-7; maybe TRBD2 (5 bases). Germline V lookup: CDR1 SGHRS, CDR2 YFSETQ. The CDR3 length is 20 residues. The V end was cut by 0 bases, the J end by 3 bases, with 28 bases between. The CDR3 DNA sequence: TGCGCCAGCAGCTTGGGTGGTTCGGAGTCCCTTGCACTAGTGGGCTACGAGCAGTACTTC. This codes for CASSLGGSESLALVGYEQYF.

The chain links TRBV4-2 to TRBJ2-7; 8 bases match TRBD1. Trimming cost V 4 bases and J 5 bases; bases outside gene matches: 10. This CDR3 region has 15 residues. Per the germline V gene, CDR1 is LGHNA and CDR2 is YNFKEQ. This chain's CDR3 is CASSRLLPTGDEQYF. CDR3 bases: TGTGCCAGCAGCCGGTTACTCCCGACAGGGGACGAGCAGTACTTC.

V and J are TRBV19 and TRBJ1-1; unclear D gene. Germline CDR1 and CDR2: LNHDA and SQIVND (reference sequence). The CDR3 consists of 11 residues. Trimming took off 7 bases at V and 1 base at J, with 4 bases between the two ends. CDR3 residues: CASIGNTEAFF. CDR3 bases: TGTGCCAGTATCGGGAACACTGAAGCTTTCTTT.

J is TRBJ1-2 and V is TRBV7-6, with TRBD1 matching over 10 bases. Germline CDR1 reads SGHVS; CDR2 reads FNYEAQ. J lost 5 bases, V lost 1 base, and 4 bases had no gene match. The CDR3 runs to 15 residues. DNA of the CDR3: TGTGCCAGCAGCTTAGGGCCGGGACAGGGGTATGGCTACACCTTC. It encodes CASSLGPGQGYGYTF.

This CDR3 reads CATSSGPVQETQYF. In DNA, the CDR3 is TGTGCCACCAGCTCGGGGCCAGTACAAGAGACCCAGTACTTC. V usage is TRBV15 and J usage is TRBJ2-5, with D perhaps assigned TRBD1 or TRBD2 (5 bases each). V shed 5 bases and J shed 2 bases, with 12 bases lying between them. The CDR3 sequence is 14 residues long. Germline V gene lookup returns CDR1 LNHNV and CDR2 YYDKDF (reference sequence). Based on the CDR3 plus reference TRBV15 and TRBJ2-5, the full variable domain is DAMVIQNPRYQVTQFGKPVTLSCSQTLNHNVMYWYQQKSSQAPKLLFHYYDKDFNNEADTPDNFQSRRPNTSFCFLDIRSPGLGDTAMYLCATSSGPVQETQYFGPGTRLLVL.

The gene calls are TRBV29-1 and TRBJ2-7; tentative D call: TRBD1 (6 bases). Trimming stripped 1 base from V and 2 bases from J, with 12 bases between. The CDR3 contains 14 residues. Looked up from germline, CDR1 is SQVTM and CDR2 is ANQGSEA. This CDR3 reads CSVEVRDTTYEQYF. As DNA, the CDR3 is TGCAGCGTTGAAGTAAGGGACACCACCTACGAGCAGTACTTC.

About this clone: A single base separates this from a much larger clone, so it may be a read error. Other DNA sequences in the same sample also yield this CDR3. This chain uses TRBV27 with TRBJ1-5; unclear D gene. The CDR3 contains 13 residues. Germline values: CDR1 MNHEY, CDR2 SMNVEV (reference sequence). The V and J ends lost 1 base and 4 bases respectively, with 5 bases between them. CDR3 sequence (DNA): TGTGCCAGCAGTTTATGGGGAAATCAGCCCCAGCATTTT. It yields the protein CASSLWGNQPQHF.

This clone was seen once. The CDR3, as DNA: TGTGCCAGCAGTTACGGCAGCATGAACACTGAAGCTTTCTTT. Protein sequence: CASSYGSMNTEAFF. The rearrangement uses TRBV27 and TRBJ1-1; D gene unclear. The V end was cut by 4 bases, the J end by 0 bases, with 9 bases between. CDR3 length: 14 residues. Germline V lookup: CDR1 MNHEY, CDR2 SMNVEV (reference sequence).